This record concerns one T cell receptor (beta chain) sequence. What it recognizes is unknown. The entry originates in a study of cytomegalovirus exposure and HLA in healthy donors. The PCR ran on 60 Vbeta and 13 Jbeta primers. The table came from immunoSEQ multiplex PCR; TCRdb's copy has only in-frame clones and leaves some out. The clone table shows under 100,000 clones, with the ten largest holding about 4.6%. Study conclusions and caveats: Analyses of presence/absence relied on an assumption of roughly uniform sequencing depth across donors. Fewer N-insertions (relative to the roughly 720-donor mean) were reportedly seen in an Asian-associated ancestry cluster in a later analysis. V- and J-gene trimming of TCR beta was linked (in a later analysis) to a missense DCLRE1C variant.

Healthy bone marrow donors made up the donors. Per germline, CDR1 SGDLS and CDR2 YYNGEE. The CDR3 loop spans 13 amino acids. V dropped 0 bases and J dropped 4 bases, with 7 bases sitting between them. The source of this sequence is a man in his thirties or forties in good health and CMV-seronegative. Sequencing used PBMCs. The V call is TRBV9, the J call TRBJ1-2; D uncertain. The CDR3 region has the DNA TGTGCCAGCAGCGTAGGATGGGCCTATGGCTACACCTTC. It is translated as CASSVGWAYGYTF.